This T cell receptor (beta chain) originates from a study of CD8 T cells in Susac syndrome. Looked up from germline, CDR1 is LGHDT and CDR2 is YNNKEL (reference sequence). The CDR3 contains 15 residues. V was clipped by 4 bases and J by 4 bases; unmatched bases: 5. Random hexamers served to reverse transcribe about 0.5 to 1 ug RNA. TCRdb analysed the immunoSEQ multiplex PCR reads with MiXCR anew, one entry per CDR3 protein. The sample holds about 190,000 distinct CDR3 sequences, roughly 94% seen once. The sequenced material came from CD4+ T cells from PBMCs. The rearrangement joins TRBV3-1 to TRBJ2-2; TRBD1 agrees at 8 bases. The TCR comes from a human donor in good health. The CDR3, as DNA: TGTGCCAGCAGCCCAATGCAGGGGGCCACCGGGGAGCTGTTTTTT. Protein: CASSPMQGATGELFF.